These 2 T cell receptor beta chains share one sample of origin, sequenced in a study of Graves' ophthalmopathy and Graves' hyperthyroidism. Amplification targeted the TCR beta CDR3 regions, with RNA transcripts as the source material. First-round RT-PCR relied on HTBI primers, and a second-round multiplex PCR came next. TCRdb fed the multiplex PCR reads into MiXCR, producing one record per CDR3 protein. The table shows around 1.1 million distinct CDR3 sequences, with about two fifths occurring only once. The sequencing sample was made of peripheral blood or thyroid tissue (not recorded which). The receptors stem from an adult man with Graves' hyperthyroidism.

Ten or more counts support this clonotype. The chain links TRBV20-1 to TRBJ2-7; D unclear. The V end was cut by 0 bases, the J end by 3 bases, with 6 bases between. Germline V gene lookup returns CDR1 DFQATT and CDR2 SNEGSKA (reference sequence). The CDR3 loop spans 12 amino acids. DNA for the CDR3: TGCAGTGCTAGAGATTCCCACTACGAGCAGTACTTC. Encoded protein: CSARDSHYEQYF.

The chain couples TRBV29-1 to TRBJ1-4; weak D call: TRBD1 (5 bases). This CDR3 region has 13 residues. Germline V gene lookup returns CDR1 SQVTM and CDR2 ANQGSEA. Trimming removed 6 bases at V and 8 bases at J, with 16 bases between. The CDR3 DNA reads as TGCAGCGTCGGCGCGGCGGGGGTGGAAAAACTGTTTTTT. This translates into CSVGAAGVEKLFF.